This T cell receptor beta chain was observed in a study of blood T cell repertoires in COVID-19 (dated by TCRdb to 2018 to 2020). Broadly, across the study: Collaborator samples came from the United States, Italy and Spain and covered acute and convalescent phases of COVID-19. The material from the prospective study consisted of cDNA or gDNA derived from T cells, B-cell-depleted T cells, or PBMCs. The dataset comprised deeply sampled blood TCRbeta repertoires from subjects exposed to, actively infected with, or recovered from COVID-19. The repertoires were released in a freely available public database meant as a resource for research on the immune response to SARS-CoV-2. The samples were drawn from the first 160 participants of the ongoing ImmuneRACE study and from some 1,300 subjects provided by 6 global collaborators. Sample metadata almost always included a de-identified subject ID, COVID-19 status, age in years and sex. Where available, HLA class I and class II types were obtained from metadata supplied by the sample provider rather than from assay-based typing. What the work shows at the level of the full study, not this receptor alone: The amount of clinical and demographic metadata varied by source and participant and was provided uncurated.

TCRbeta CDR3 regions were amplified from genomic DNA using the immunoSEQ Assay, a bias-controlled multiplex PCR. The paper's processing steps were these. The number of nucleated cells in each sample was estimated from the amplification of reference gene primers within the assay. To quantify the absolute abundance of each unique TCRbeta CDR3 rearrangement, sequence reads were collapsed and filtered. For each sample, productive Simpson clonality was calculated as the square root of Simpson's diversity index across productive rearrangements. Sourced from immuneACCESS, this table was stored by TCRdb with only in-frame sequences that have V and J called. A share of the clones is absent; for the studies checked, an unresolved V gene accounts for under half, and the remainder has no known explanation. V, J and clone size derive from that table, while D and trimming were established from the DNA sequence. Here the sample has around 60,000 clones; 80% occur a single time. The top ten constitute 6.5% to 8.5% of the sample.

Whole blood was collected in K2EDTA tubes by collaborating institutions according to the institutions' own protocols. Collaborator samples were shipped for TCRbeta analysis as frozen whole blood, isolated PBMCs, or DNA extracted from either sample type. A note on this clone: The antigen it binds to is not known. No base quality information exists; no much larger clone differs at one position.

Compared with germline, V lacks 5 bases and J lacks 4 bases; bases without a gene match: 7. Reading from cysteine to phenylalanine, the CDR3 counts 14 amino acids. Just the 42-base CDR3 DNA is kept, in frame starting at base 1. The germline V gene sets CDR1 to MNHEY and CDR2 to SVGAGI. The chain is assembled from TRBV6-5 and TRBJ1-2; 7 central nucleotides agree with TRBD1. The material sequenced was peripheral blood. The sequence came from a man between 60 and 70 years old with acute or convalescent COVID-19. The CDR3 region has the sequence CASSRDRVGYGYTF. The bases read TGTGCCAGCAGTCGCGACAGGGTCGGCTATGGCTACACCTTC.